One TCR beta chain is described in this entry. Its specificity is not known. The entry originates in a study of PD-1 blockade in classical Hodgkin lymphoma. General study findings and limits: In newly diagnosed patients, baseline TCR diversity was reportedly below that of healthy donors. By C4D1, CD4+ diversity increased significantly, especially in complete responders. Repertoire differences have undefined causes, possibly disease activity or prior therapy.

Only in-frame clones appear in the TCRdb table, and some are missing; sequencing was by immunoSEQ multiplex PCR. Among around 13,000 clones listed, under 85% were seen once. All patients relapsed after autologous stem cell transplantation, and brentuximab vedotin exposure varied. Isolation of CD8+ T cells from thawed PBMCs used magnetic negative selection. The CDR3 is made up of 18 amino acids. Germline-derived CDR1 and CDR2 are SSHAT and FNYEAQ (reference sequence). V was trimmed by 3 bases and J by 1 base, leaving 18 bases between them. The origin of this receptor is a human donor with classical Hodgkin lymphoma. Source: CD8+ T cells from blood, taken at baseline. The chain is built from TRBV7-7 and TRBJ2-2, with D maybe TRBD1 (6 bases). The CDR3 nucleotides read TGTGCCAGCAGCTTCGAACCGGCAGGGGAGAAGAACACCGGGGAGCTGTTTTTT. Translated, it gives CASSFEPAGEKNTGELFF.